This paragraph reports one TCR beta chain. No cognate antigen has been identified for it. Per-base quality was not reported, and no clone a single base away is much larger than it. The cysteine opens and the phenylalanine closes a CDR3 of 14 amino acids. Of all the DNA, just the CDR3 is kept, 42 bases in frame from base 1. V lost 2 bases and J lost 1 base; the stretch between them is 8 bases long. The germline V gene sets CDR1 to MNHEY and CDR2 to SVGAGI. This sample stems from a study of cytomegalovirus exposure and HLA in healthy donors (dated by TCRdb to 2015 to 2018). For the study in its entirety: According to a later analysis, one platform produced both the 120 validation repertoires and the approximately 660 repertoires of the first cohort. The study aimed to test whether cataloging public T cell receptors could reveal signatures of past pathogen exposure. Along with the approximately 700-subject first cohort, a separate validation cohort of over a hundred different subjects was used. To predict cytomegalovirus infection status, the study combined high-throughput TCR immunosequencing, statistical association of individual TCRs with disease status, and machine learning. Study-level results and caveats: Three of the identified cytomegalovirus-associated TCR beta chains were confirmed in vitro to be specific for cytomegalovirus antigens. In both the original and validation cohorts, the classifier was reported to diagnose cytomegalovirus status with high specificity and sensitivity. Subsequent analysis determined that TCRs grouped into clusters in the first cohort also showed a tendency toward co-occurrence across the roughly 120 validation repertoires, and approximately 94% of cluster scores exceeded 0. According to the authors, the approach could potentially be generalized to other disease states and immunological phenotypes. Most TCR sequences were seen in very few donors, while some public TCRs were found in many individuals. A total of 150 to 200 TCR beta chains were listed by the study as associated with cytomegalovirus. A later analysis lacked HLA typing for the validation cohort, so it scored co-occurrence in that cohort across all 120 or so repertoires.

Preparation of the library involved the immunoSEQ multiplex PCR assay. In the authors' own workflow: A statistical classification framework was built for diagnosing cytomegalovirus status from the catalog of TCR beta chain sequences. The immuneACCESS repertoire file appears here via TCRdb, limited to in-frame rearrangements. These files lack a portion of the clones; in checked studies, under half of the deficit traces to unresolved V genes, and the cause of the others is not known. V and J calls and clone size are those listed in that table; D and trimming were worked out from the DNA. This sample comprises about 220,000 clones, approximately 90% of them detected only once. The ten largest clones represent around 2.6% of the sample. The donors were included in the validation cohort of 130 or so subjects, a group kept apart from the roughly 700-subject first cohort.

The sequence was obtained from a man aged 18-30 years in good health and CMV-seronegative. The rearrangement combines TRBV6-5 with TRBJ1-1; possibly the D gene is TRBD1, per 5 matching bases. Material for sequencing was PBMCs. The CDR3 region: CASSYDSGNTEAFF. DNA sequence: TGTGCCAGCAGTTACGACAGTGGGAACACTGAAGCTTTCTTT.